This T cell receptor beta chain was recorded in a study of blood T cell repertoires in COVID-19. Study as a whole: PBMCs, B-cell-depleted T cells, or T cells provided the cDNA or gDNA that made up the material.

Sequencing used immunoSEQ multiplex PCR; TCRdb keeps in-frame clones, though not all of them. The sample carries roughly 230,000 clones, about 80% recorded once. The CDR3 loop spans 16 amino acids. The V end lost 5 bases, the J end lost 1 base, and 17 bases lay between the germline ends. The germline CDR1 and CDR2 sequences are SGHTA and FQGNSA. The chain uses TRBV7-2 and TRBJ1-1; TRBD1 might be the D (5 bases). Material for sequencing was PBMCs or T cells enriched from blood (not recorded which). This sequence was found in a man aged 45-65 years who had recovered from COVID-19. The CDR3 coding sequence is TGTGCCAGCAGCCGCCGGACACTAACTGGGAACACTGAAGCTTTCTTT. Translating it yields CASSRRTLTGNTEAFF.